This record concerns one T cell receptor beta chain sequence. Its target is unknown. TCRdb's copy holds only in-frame clones and misses some; the assay was immunoSEQ multiplex PCR. Among about 69,000 clones, roughly 89% were seen once, and the ten largest hold 0.39%. The entry originates in a study of Tregs in tolerant kidney transplant recipients. Across the whole study: Recipients received nonmyeloablative bone marrow transplants from related graft donors, with transient mixed chimerism. Study results and caveats: Expanding Tregs on activated donor B cells appeared to best identify donor-specific TCRbeta clones. Biological reproducibility was not directly addressed in this study. In tolerant patients, donor-specific Tregs outgrew total Tregs, suggesting antigen-driven expansion.

Germline CDR1 reads SQVTM; CDR2 reads ANQGSEA. The V end was cut by 7 bases, the J end by 7 bases, with 5 bases between. The CDR3 is made up of 9 amino acids. The chain has TRBV29-1 and TRBJ2-1, with no clear D. This clonotype was obtained from a human donor who received a combined kidney and bone marrow transplant. This specimen was CD4+ T cells from blood, taken before the transplant. The DNA for the CDR3 is TGCAGCGCAAATAATGAGCAGTTCTTC. This encodes CSANNEQFF.